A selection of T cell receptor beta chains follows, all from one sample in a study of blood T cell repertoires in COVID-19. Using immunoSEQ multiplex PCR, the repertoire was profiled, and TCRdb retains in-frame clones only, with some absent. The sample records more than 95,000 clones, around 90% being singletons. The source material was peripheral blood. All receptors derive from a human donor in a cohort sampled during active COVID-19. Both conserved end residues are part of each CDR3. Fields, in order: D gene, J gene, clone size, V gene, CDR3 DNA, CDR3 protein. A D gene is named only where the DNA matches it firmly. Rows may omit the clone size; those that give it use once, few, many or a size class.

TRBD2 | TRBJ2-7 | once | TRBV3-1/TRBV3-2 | TGTGCCAGCAGCTGGACTAGCGGAAACTACGAGCAGTACTTC | CASSWTSGNYEQYF
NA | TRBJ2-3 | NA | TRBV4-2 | TGTGCCAGCAGCCCCCGGGGGACAGATACGCAGTATTTT | CASSPRGTDTQYF
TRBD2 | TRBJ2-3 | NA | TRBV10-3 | TGTGCCACCGGAACTAGCGGGTCAGCAGATACGCAGTATTTT | CATGTSGSADTQYF
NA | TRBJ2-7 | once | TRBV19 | TGTGCCAGTAGTAATACAGGCTACGAGCAGTACTTC | CASSNTGYEQYF
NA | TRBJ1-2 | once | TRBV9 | TGTGCCAGCAGCCCGCAGCCCACAGACAGTGACTATGGCTACACCTTC | CASSPQPTDSDYGYTF
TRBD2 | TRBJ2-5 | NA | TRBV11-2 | TGTGCCAGCAGCTTAGGGCTAGCGGGGGGCCAGTACTTC | CASSLGLAGGQYF
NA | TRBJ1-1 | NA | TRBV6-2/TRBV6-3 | TGTGCCAGCAGTTACCTCCGGGGGGAGATGAACACTGAAGCTTTCTTT | CASSYLRGEMNTEAFF
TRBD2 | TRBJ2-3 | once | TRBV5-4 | TGTGCCAGCAGCTTGTCCAGCGGGAGAGCAGATACGCAGTATTTT | CASSLSSGRADTQYF
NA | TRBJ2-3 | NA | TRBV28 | TGTGCCAGCACTACCGAGGCGGATACGCAGTATTTT | CASTTEADTQYF
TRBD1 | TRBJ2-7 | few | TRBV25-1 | TGTGCCAGCAGTGATCTGACAGGGGCAAGGCAGTACTTC | CASSDLTGARQYF
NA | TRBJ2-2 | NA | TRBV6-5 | TGTGCCAGCAGGGTGGAGGGGAACACCGGGGAGCTGTTTTTT | CASRVEGNTGELFF
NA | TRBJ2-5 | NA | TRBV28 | TGTGCCGCTCTGCGGGACGGGGAGACCCAGTACTTC | CAALRDGETQYF
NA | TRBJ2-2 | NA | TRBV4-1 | TGCGCCAGCAGCCAAGAATCCGGGTGGAACACCGGGGAGCTGTTTTTT | CASSQESGWNTGELFF
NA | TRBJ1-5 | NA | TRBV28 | TGTGCCAGCAGTTTATGGACTCAAAGCAATCAGCCCCAGCATTTT | CASSLWTQSNQPQHF
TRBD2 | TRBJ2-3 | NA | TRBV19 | TGTGCCAGTAGTATTACGGGCGGGAGGCGGGGAGATACGCAGTATTTT | CASSITGGRRGDTQYF
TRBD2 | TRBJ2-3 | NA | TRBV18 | TGTGCCAGCTCACTCGGTGCTAGCGGATATACGCAGTATTTT | CASSLGASGYTQYF
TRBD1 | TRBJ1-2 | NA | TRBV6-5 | TGTGCCAGCAGTTACAGAGGGGGCCTCTATGGCTACACCTTC | CASSYRGGLYGYTF